The 6 T cell receptor beta chains presented below share a single source sample, sequenced in a study of T cell responses to AZD1222 COVID-19 vaccine. The table came from immunoSEQ multiplex PCR; TCRdb's copy has only in-frame clones and leaves some out. The data contain more than 95,000 clones, about 88% of them singletons. The sequencing here drew on peripheral blood, taken on day 0 of AZD1222 vaccination. The origin of the receptors is an adult in good health.

The chain has TRBV12-3 or TRBV12-4 and TRBJ2-7; D is perhaps TRBD2 (5 bases). Between the trimmed V and J ends, which lost 3 bases and 6 bases, there was a span of 12 bases. The CDR3 contains 13 residues. This chain's CDR3 is CASSFLAGREQYF. CDR3 nucleotides: TGTGCCAGCAGTTTTCTCGCGGGTCGCGAGCAGTACTTC.

In its sample, this clone was seen once. V gene TRBV4-3 combines with J gene TRBJ2-7; 8 bases map to TRBD1. This CDR3 is 16 amino acids long. J lost 0 bases, V lost 1 base, and 5 bases had no gene match. From germline, CDR1 is LGHNA and CDR2 YSLEER. The CDR3 DNA is TGCGCCAGCAGCCAAGCGACAGGGGTTCTCTCCTACGAGCAGTACTTC. As protein: CASSQATGVLSYEQYF.

This clone was seen once. Other DNA variants within this sample encode the same CDR3. The rearrangement joins TRBV12-3 or TRBV12-4 to TRBJ1-2; D gene ambiguous. The CDR3 length is 11 residues. Between the trimmed V and J ends, which lost 3 bases and 5 bases, there was a span of 4 bases. The CDR3 loop is CASSLGYGYTF. DNA of the CDR3: TGTGCCAGCAGTTTGGGGTATGGCTACACCTTC.

V gene TRBV6-5 combines with J gene TRBJ1-3; weak D call: TRBD1 (5 bases). Trimming removed 3 bases from V and 1 base from J, with 10 bases in between. The CDR3 spans 15 residues. Germline V gene sequence: CDR1 MNHEY, CDR2 SVGAGI. The CDR3 sequence is CASSYWGLSGNTIYF. CDR3 nucleotides: TGTGCCAGCAGTTATTGGGGGTTATCTGGAAACACCATATATTTT.

The rearrangement links TRBV7-2 to TRBJ2-2; D gene ambiguous. The CDR3 spans 15 residues. The V end lost 5 bases, the J end lost 6 bases, and 16 bases lay between the germline ends. Per the germline V gene, CDR1 is SGHTA and CDR2 is FQGNSA. In DNA, the CDR3 is TGTGCCAGCAGCCCTCAACTGCAAGGGCCCGGGGAGCTGTTTTTT. Its protein is CASSPQLQGPGELFF.

The CDR3 protein is CATVNTAGEKLFF. In DNA, the CDR3 is TGTGCCACCGTAAACACTGCGGGGGAAAAACTGTTTTTT. The chain employs TRBV6-6 and TRBJ1-4, with D hard to call. In germline, CDR1 is MNHNY, CDR2 SVGAGI (reference sequence). V was trimmed by 10 bases and J by 8 bases, leaving 17 bases between them. This CDR3 has 13 residues.